This TCR beta chain was profiled in a study of OX40 agonist ivuxolimab in advanced cancers. The CDR3 spans 16 residues. CDR1 is MGHRA, CDR2 YSYEKL, per germline. The V and J ends lost 0 bases and 0 bases respectively, with 9 bases between them. Clones were sequenced by immunoSEQ multiplex PCR, and TCRdb holds only the in-frame ones, with some missing. Among tens of thousands of clones, roughly 85% were seen once, and the ten largest hold 50% to 65%. The sequence was collected from an adult with an advanced solid tumor such as melanoma, head and neck, liver or kidney cancer. This chain joins TRBV4-1 and TRBJ2-1; no clear D gene. The sample consisted of CD4+ or CD8+ T cells sorted from blood, taken in a trial of the OX40 agonist ivuxolimab. The CDR3 is CASSQDLPSSYNEQFF. The CDR3 region has the DNA TGCGCCAGCAGCCAAGATCTGCCGAGCTCCTACAATGAGCAGTTCTTC.